This TCR beta chain stems from a study of blood T cell repertoires in COVID-19. Authors' data handling: Reference gene primer amplification yielded estimated nucleated cell counts. The assay was immunoSEQ multiplex PCR, and TCRdb's table has in-frame clones only and misses some. That table is the source of V, J and clone size, and D and trimming were worked out from the DNA. The sample lists more than 90,000 clones; 65% to 80% were seen once. The table lists this clone with a few counts. The sequenced sample was peripheral blood. The sequence derives from a man in his sixties or seventies with acute or convalescent COVID-19.

The CDR3 region is CASSQDPDRGGYTF. The CDR3 nucleotides are TGTGCCAGCAGCCAAGACCCGGACAGGGGCGGCTACACCTTC. The J gene is TRBJ1-2, the V gene TRBV3-1 (or the pseudogene TRBV3-2), with 9 bases matching TRBD1. The CDR3 spans 14 residues. CDR1 is LGHDT, CDR2 YNNKEL, per germline (reference sequence). The ends lost 0 bases at V and 8 bases at J; junction bases unmatched: 4.